These T cell receptor beta chains were read from a single sample in a study of T cell repertoires in cytomegalovirus infection. TCRdb ran MiXCR on the reads and lists one entry per CDR3 protein. The sample has 350,000 to 550,000 distinct CDR3 sequences; about a third are singletons. Sequenced material: PBMCs. Source of these receptors: a human donor in good health (CMV status not recorded). Some clones in this sample may be carry-over from other donors' samples. CDR3s include the opening cysteine and the closing phenylalanine or tryptophan. The order of the fields is V gene, clone size, D gene, J gene, CDR3 protein, CDR3 DNA. A D gene is named only where the DNA matches it firmly. Clone size is given for some rows only: seen once, a few or many times, or a class if the clone is expanded.

v_call: TRBV10-2; clone_size: -; d_call: -; j_call: TRBJ1-6; cdr3_aa: CASSAGGLNSPLQF; cdr3_nt: TGCGCCAGCAGTGCGGGGGGGCTTAATTCACCCCTCCAATTT
v_call: TRBV7-2; clone_size: many; d_call: TRBD1; j_call: TRBJ1-5; cdr3_aa: CASSRRGTGDSNQPQHF; cdr3_nt: TGTGCCAGCAGCCGTAGAGGGACAGGGGATTCGAATCAGCCCCAGCATTTT
v_call: TRBV11-2; clone_size: few; d_call: TRBD1; j_call: TRBJ2-3; cdr3_aa: CASSSLRGRDTQYF; cdr3_nt: TGTGCCAGCAGCTCACTTAGGGGGCGGGATACGCAGTATTTT
v_call: TRBV6-1; clone_size: -; d_call: TRBD1; j_call: TRBJ2-2; cdr3_aa: CASSETGGGTGELFF; cdr3_nt: TGTGCCAGCAGTGAGACAGGGGGAGGCACCGGGGAGCTGTTTTTT
v_call: TRBV2; clone_size: -; d_call: -; j_call: TRBJ1-5; cdr3_aa: CASSGQPGNQPQHF; cdr3_nt: TGTGCCAGCAGTGGGCAGCCGGGCAATCAGCCCCAGCATTTT
v_call: TRBV20-1; clone_size: many; d_call: -; j_call: TRBJ2-6; cdr3_aa: CSAMGGVGANVLTF; cdr3_nt: TGCAGTGCTATGGGGGGAGTCGGGGCCAACGTCCTGACTTTC
v_call: TRBV24-1; clone_size: -; d_call: TRBD1; j_call: TRBJ1-2; cdr3_aa: CATSDNGQGNYGYTF; cdr3_nt: TGTGCCACCAGTGATAACGGACAGGGTAACTATGGCTACACCTTC
v_call: TRBV24-1; clone_size: -; d_call: TRBD2; j_call: TRBJ2-3; cdr3_aa: CATGWAGTSGIRTDTQYF; cdr3_nt: TGTGCCACCGGTTGGGCCGGGACTAGCGGGATCCGCACAGATACGCAGTATTTT
v_call: TRBV19; clone_size: -; d_call: -; j_call: TRBJ1-5; cdr3_aa: CASSIGAANSNQPQHF; cdr3_nt: TGTGCCAGTAGTATCGGAGCAGCTAATAGCAATCAGCCCCAGCATTTT
v_call: TRBV7-6; clone_size: few; d_call: TRBD2; j_call: TRBJ2-7; cdr3_aa: CASSLAAGDSYEQYF; cdr3_nt: TGTGCCAGCAGCTTAGCGGCGGGGGATTCCTACGAGCAGTACTTC
v_call: TRBV28; clone_size: -; d_call: -; j_call: TRBJ2-2; cdr3_aa: CASSKYRGLTGELFF; cdr3_nt: TGTGCCAGCAGCAAATACAGGGGACTCACCGGGGAGCTGTTTTTT
v_call: TRBV7-6; clone_size: many; d_call: TRBD1; j_call: TRBJ1-4; cdr3_aa: CASTFGTGNEKLFF; cdr3_nt: TGTGCCAGCACCTTCGGGACAGGGAATGAAAAACTGTTTTTT
v_call: TRBV6-6; clone_size: -; d_call: -; j_call: TRBJ1-5; cdr3_aa: CARRPKSYSNQPQHF; cdr3_nt: TGTGCCCGCAGACCGAAATCGTACAGCAATCAGCCCCAGCATTTT
v_call: TRBV27; clone_size: -; d_call: -; j_call: TRBJ2-7; cdr3_aa: CASSWSRGYDQYF; cdr3_nt: TGTGCCAGCAGTTGGTCCAGGGGCTACGATCAGTACTTC